These 5 T cell receptor beta chains were sequenced from one sample in a study of early T cells in non-severe SARS-CoV-2 infection (dated by TCRdb to 2020 to 2022). The receptor library was made with 5' RACE. The sample was run on a NextSeq 500. TCRdb reprocessing: public reads trimmed at Q25 with fastp, clones called with MiXCR, in-frame beta chains kept. One record per CDR3 amino acid sequence lists the most common genes and DNA. The table for this sample lists 97,000 or so distinct CDR3 sequences; 8% to 13% of them were counted only once. 4.7% of the sample comes from the top ten. Sequenced material: whole blood, taken at baseline. These receptors came from an adult who was a healthcare worker with PCR-confirmed SARS-CoV-2 infection or an uninfected control (not recorded which).

The chain is built from TRBV2 and TRBJ1-6, with 7 positions matching TRBD1. Losses at the gene ends were 3 bases for V and 10 bases for J; bases not matched to a gene: 9. CDR1 SNHLY and CDR2 FYNNEI come from the germline V gene. The CDR3 has 15 amino acids. Here the CDR3 reads CASSDARQGQSPLHF. CDR3 coding DNA: TGTGCCAGCAGTGATGCGAGACAGGGTCAATCACCCCTCCACTTT.

The sample holds many counts of this clonotype. The chain joins TRBV19 to TRBJ2-2, with D perhaps TRBD1 (5 bases). Germline-derived CDR1 and CDR2 are LNHDA and SQIVND (reference sequence). V was pared by 10 bases and J by 4 bases, with 16 bases between. The CDR3 extends over 14 amino acids. CDR3 bases: TGTGCCACCGCACAGGATTCCGGCACCGGGGAGCTGTTTTTT. Amino acid sequence: CATAQDSGTGELFF.

This sequence joins TRBV3-1 and TRBJ2-1, with 9 nucleotides matching TRBD2. V was clipped by 1 base and J by 5 bases; unmatched bases: 3. The CDR3 extends over 15 amino acids. The germline V gene has CDR1 LGHDT and CDR2 YNNKEL (reference sequence). The CDR3 sequence: CASSQGAGGHNEQFF. DNA of the CDR3: TGTGCCAGCAGCCAAGGAGCGGGGGGACACAATGAGCAGTTCTTC.

This chain connects TRBV12-3 or TRBV12-4 to TRBJ2-1; D ambiguous. V lost 7 bases, J lost 3 bases, and 13 bases lay in between. CDR3 length: 14 residues. Written as DNA, the CDR3 is TGTGCCAGCAACCCGGACCGGGTCTACAATGAGCAGTTCTTC. This encodes CASNPDRVYNEQFF.

This clonotype showed up just a few times. V is TRBV11-2 and J is TRBJ2-7; 7 bases agree with TRBD2. This CDR3 has 14 residues. V shed 3 bases, J shed 4 bases, and the junction held 6 bases outside the gene matches. Germline V lookup: CDR1 SGHAT, CDR2 FQNNGV. The CDR3 loop reads CASSFGYGGYEQYF. In DNA, the CDR3 is TGTGCCAGCAGCTTCGGCTACGGGGGGTACGAGCAGTACTTC.